This TCR beta chain was captured in a study of beta chain features in type 1 diabetes. Study-level background: Examination covered around 98 million sorted cells spanning all samples.

Points from the study as a whole: In type 1 diabetes patients, VDJ junctions had fewer insertions; deletions at these junctions were more frequent. Type 1 diabetes patients had moderately but significantly shorter TCRB CDR3s in all four CD4+ subsets. It was possible that PCR favored shorter templates, equally so in patients and controls.

The purity of all sorted populations exceeded 98%. With regard to this clone: What it recognizes is unknown.

What was sequenced were expressed TCRB transcripts, since all of the isolated RNA had been reverse transcribed. Some clones are missing from TCRdb's copy, which holds only in-frame ones; the method was immunoSEQ multiplex PCR. The sample carries around 260,000 clones, about 24% recorded once. This TCR came from a woman in her twenties or thirties with type 1 diabetes. Sequencing was performed on naive CD4+ T cells from blood.

CDR3 residues: CAWSLRGSKMNTEAFF. The CDR3, as DNA: TGTGCCTGGAGTCTAAGAGGATCTAAGATGAACACTGAAGCTTTCTTT. The chain joins TRBV30 to TRBJ1-1; D call uncertain. Germline loops: CDR1 GTSNPN, CDR2 SVGIG (reference sequence). CDR3 length: 16 residues. The ends were cut back, 2 bases at V and 0 bases at J, with 16 bases in the middle.